Here is one T cell receptor (beta chain) with its context. This specimen comes from a study of blood T cell repertoires in COVID-19. The table came from immunoSEQ multiplex PCR; TCRdb's copy has only in-frame clones and leaves some out. The sample lists approximately 110,000 clones; 85% to 90% were seen once. The Seattle patients joined while their infection was active and were tracked longitudinally afterward. V was pared by 0 bases and J by 5 bases, with 5 bases of the junction left unmatched. The CDR3 has 15 residues. CDR1 is SEHNR and CDR2 is FQNEAQ in the germline V gene (reference sequence). The rearrangement joins TRBV7-9 to TRBJ2-5; 8 bases are a match to TRBD1. Material: peripheral blood. The TCR comes from a woman over 75 with COVID-19, enrolled during active disease. CDR3 sequence (DNA): TGTGCCAGCAGCTTAGCATCAGGGGGCAGGGAGACCCAGTACTTC. Its translation: CASSLASGGRETQYF. Full variable domain (remainder filled in from reference TRBV7-9 and TRBJ2-5): DTGVSQNPRHKITKRGQNVTFRCDPISEHNRLYWYRQTLGQGPEFLTYFQNEAQLEKSRLLSDRFSAERPKGSFSTLEIQRTEQGDSAMYLCASSLASGGRETQYFGPGTRLLVL.